The 11 T cell receptor beta chains below were found in one sample sequenced in a study of monozygotic twins with inflammatory bowel disease. After re-calling the 5' RACE reads, TCRdb lists one entry per CDR3 protein, DNA absent. Here the sample table reports 88,000 or so distinct CDR3 sequences. Sequencing used blood. These receptor sequences come from a human donor with ulcerative colitis or Crohn's disease, or a healthy co-twin of an affected twin (not recorded which).

V gene TRBV5-1 combines with J gene TRBJ1-1. Per the germline V gene, CDR1 is SGHRS and CDR2 is YFSETQ. The CDR3 runs 14 residues. The CDR3 sequence: CASSWDSMNTEAFF.

The V gene is TRBV7-6, the J gene TRBJ2-7. Per the germline V gene, CDR1 is SGHVS and CDR2 is FNYEAQ. The CDR3 has 12 amino acids. CDR3 residues: CASSLDRDEQYF.

The V and J genes are TRBV11-2 and TRBJ2-3. Germline CDR1 reads SGHAT; CDR2 reads FQNNGV. The CDR3 loop spans 13 amino acids. Here the CDR3 reads CASSAIITDTQYF.

V is TRBV5-5 and J is TRBJ1-2; TCRdb proposes TRBD1, but this gene call is untestable without DNA. The CDR3 runs to 13 residues. The germline V gene has CDR1 SGHKS and CDR2 YYEKEE (reference sequence). The CDR3 sequence is CASSFRDRGGYTF.

V gene TRBV18 combines with J gene TRBJ1-1. The CDR3 consists of 17 residues. Germline V gives CDR1 KGHSH, CDR2 LQKENI. The CDR3 loop reads CASSPPPTSPMNTEAFF. Full variable domain (outside the CDR3, taken from reference TRBV18 and TRBJ1-1): NAGVMQNPRHLVRRRGQEARLRCSPMKGHSHVYWYRQLPEEGLKFMVYLQKENIIDESGMPKERFSAEFPKEGPSILRIQQVVRGDSAAYFCASSPPPTSPMNTEAFFGQGTRLTVV.

The chain recombines TRBV12-3 or TRBV12-4 with TRBJ2-2; TCRdb reports TRBD1, a call that lacks DNA to check it against. This CDR3 comprises 14 residues. CDR3 in amino acids: CASSYRENVGELFF.

The gene calls are TRBV10-2 and TRBJ2-3; the TCRdb call, TRBD2, lacks DNA for checking. The germline gives CDR1 WSHSY, CDR2 SAAADI. The CDR3 length is 15 residues. CDR3 in amino acids: CASSDGRVNTDTQYF.

This rearrangement joins TRBV5-1 to TRBJ2-5. The CDR3 loop spans 13 amino acids. Germline V lookup: CDR1 SGHRS, CDR2 YFSETQ. CDR3 in amino acids: CASSKGGVETQYF.

The chain links TRBV7-6 to TRBJ2-3; checking the TCRdb D call of TRBD1 is not possible without DNA. CDR1 is SGHVS, CDR2 FNYEAQ, per germline. The CDR3 loop spans 21 amino acids. The chain's CDR3 is CASSSSGTGFFGWEHTDTQYF.

The CDR3 spells CASRSAGNTEAFF. This chain connects TRBV5-1 to TRBJ1-1; the TCRdb D gene call, TRBD1, has no DNA to confirm it. Germline CDR1 is SGHRS and CDR2 is YFSETQ. The CDR3 contains 13 residues.

V usage is TRBV14 and J usage is TRBJ2-2; TCRdb returns TRBD1, unconfirmable since there is no DNA. CDR3 size: 15 residues. Germline V CDR1 and CDR2: SGHDN, FVKESK. CDR3 amino acids: CASSQARVLTGELFF.